Each of the 6 T cell receptor beta chains below was sequenced from the same sample in a study of blood T cell repertoires in COVID-19. The repertoire was sequenced with immunoSEQ multiplex PCR; TCRdb's copy has only in-frame clones and lacks some. Of nearly 250,000 clones in the sample, approximately 90% were seen once. Material: PBMCs or T cells enriched from blood (not recorded which). Receptors were obtained from a man in his forties or fifties who had been exposed to COVID-19.

The CDR3 region has the DNA TGCGCCAGCAGCTTGGCCCAGGGGGCGGAGTATGGCTACACCTTC. It is translated as CASSLAQGAEYGYTF. This chain connects TRBV5-1 to TRBJ1-2, with 8 bases identical to TRBD1. The junction had 6 bases not matched to a gene; V was cut back by 0 bases and J by 5 bases. The CDR3 consists of 15 residues. Germline V lookup: CDR1 SGHRS, CDR2 YFSETQ.

This chain joins TRBV10-3 and TRBJ2-5; 8 bases map to TRBD1. In germline, CDR1 is ENHRY, CDR2 SYGVKD. This CDR3 spans 13 amino acids. With V trimmed by 6 bases and J by 4 bases, 4 bases remained unmatched. CDR3 sequence reads: CAISSGGGETQYF. The CDR3, as DNA: TGTGCCATCAGCTCAGGGGGCGGAGAGACCCAGTACTTC.

The V call is TRBV25-1, the J call TRBJ2-5, with 10 nucleotides matching TRBD2. The CDR3 totals 15 residues. The V gene's germline CDR1 is MGHDK and CDR2 SYGVNS. V shed 6 bases, J shed 5 bases, and the junction held 9 bases outside the gene matches. The CDR3 here is CASREKRGGQETQYF. The CDR3 DNA reads TGTGCCAGCAGAGAAAAGCGGGGGGGTCAGGAGACCCAGTACTTC.

This chain links TRBV19 with TRBJ1-3; the D gene is possibly TRBD1 (5 bases). Trimming removed 3 bases from V and 2 bases from J, with 11 bases in between. Germline V CDR1 and CDR2: LNHDA, SQIVND (reference sequence). There are 15 residues in the CDR3. The CDR3 DNA reads as TGTGCCAGTAGTATCCGGCAGGGCCCTGGAAACACCATATATTTT. It is translated as CASSIRQGPGNTIYF. The whole variable domain, filled in from reference TRBV19 and TRBJ1-3, reads DGGITQSPKYLFRKEGQNVTLSCEQNLNHDAMYWYRQDPGQGLRLIYYSQIVNDFQKGDIAEGYSVSREKKESFPLTVTSAQKNPTAFYLCASSIRQGPGNTIYFGEGSWLTVV.

V and J are TRBV2 and TRBJ2-5, with D perhaps matching TRBD1 (6 bases). V gave up 10 bases and J gave up 2 bases, with 11 bases separating them. CDR3 length: 12 residues. Looked up from germline, CDR1 is SNHLY and CDR2 is FYNNEI. Here the CDR3 DNA reads TGTGCCACCCAGGGGTGGCAAGAGACCCAGTACTTC. Its translation is CATQGWQETQYF.

This chain joins TRBV24-1 and TRBJ2-3, with 9 bases aligning to TRBD2. The CDR3 has 17 amino acids. CDR1 and CDR2 from the germline V gene are KGHDR and SFDVKD. The junction had 8 bases not matched to a gene; V was cut back by 3 bases and J by 2 bases. CDR3 sequence reads: CATSDAETSGHTDTQYF. CDR3 nucleotide sequence: TGTGCCACCAGTGATGCCGAGACTAGCGGTCACACAGATACGCAGTATTTT.